These 3 T cell receptor beta chains were all obtained from the same sample, sequenced in a study of blood T cell repertoires in COVID-19. TCRdb's table, derived via immunoSEQ multiplex PCR, lists solely in-frame clones and lacks some. The sample shows 200,000 to 250,000 clones, 60% to 85% of them seen only once. The sample comprised peripheral blood. These receptors were taken from a woman in her seventies with acute or convalescent COVID-19.

The V and J genes are TRBV11-2 and TRBJ2-4; 7 bases map to TRBD2. J lost 1 base, V lost 3 bases, and 0 bases had no gene match. CDR1 is SGHAT, CDR2 FQNNGV, per germline. The CDR3 is 14 amino acids. CDR3 sequence (DNA): TGTGCCAGCAGCTTTAGCGGGGCCAAAAACATTCAGTACTTC. It translates to CASSFSGAKNIQYF.

As to this clone: Other DNA sequences in the sample encode the same CDR3. The genes are TRBV29-1 and TRBJ1-2; TRBD1 matches 7 bases. CDR1 and CDR2 from the germline V gene are SQVTM and ANQGSEA. J lost 4 bases, V lost 2 bases, and 4 bases had no gene match. This CDR3 has 13 residues. The CDR3 protein is CSVERDSRYGYTF. The CDR3 DNA follows: TGCAGCGTTGAAAGGGACAGTCGCTATGGCTACACCTTC.

V is TRBV5-4 and J is TRBJ2-3; 8 positions match TRBD2. V dropped 5 bases and J dropped 5; count of bases not matched to a gene: 10. This CDR3 comprises 15 residues. Germline lookup yields CDR1 SGHNT and CDR2 YYREEE (reference sequence). CDR3 coding DNA: TGTGCCAGCAGAGAAGGGGGACTAGTTAGAGATACGCAGTATTTT. Encoded protein: CASREGGLVRDTQYF.